Listed here are 11 T cell receptor beta chains from one sample, sequenced in a study of a mutant IDH1 vaccine in newly diagnosed glioma. Assay used: immunoSEQ multiplex PCR; TCRdb lists only in-frame clones, some missing. The sample has about 40,000 clones, approximately 76% seen once; the top ten hold about 5%. Described time point: week 23, last vaccination. It was 300 ug of mutant IDH1 20-mer peptide that made up each vaccine dose, given with topical imiquimod. Their target antigens are unknown. The sequences come from PBMCs, collected from a glioma patient whose treatment included an IDH1 peptide vaccine. The source is a man aged 50-59 years with glioma.

This clone has only a few counts. The J gene is TRBJ2-7, the V gene TRBV7-6, with D possibly being TRBD1 or TRBD2 (5 bases each). Germline V gene lookup returns CDR1 SGHVS and CDR2 FNYEAQ. V shed 1 base and J shed 2 bases, with 12 bases lying between them. This CDR3 comprises 15 residues. CDR3 residues: CASSLGDGMTYEQYF. CDR3 DNA sequence: TGTGCCAGCAGCTTAGGGGACGGAATGACCTACGAGCAGTACTTC.

The gene calls are TRBV5-6 and TRBJ2-2; no definite D call. The V gene lost 0 bases and the J gene lost 4 bases, with 10 bases spanning the gap. Germline V lookup: CDR1 SGHDT, CDR2 YYEEEE. CDR3 size: 15 residues. As DNA, the CDR3 is TGTGCCAGCAGCTTGGAGAGGTACGCCACCGGGGAGCTGTTTTTT. Amino acid sequence: CASSLERYATGELFF.

The chain employs TRBV9 and TRBJ2-7; 8 nucleotides match TRBD1. Germline CDR1 reads SGDLS; CDR2 reads YYNGEE. The CDR3 loop spans 15 amino acids. Trimming at V came to 0 bases and at J to 3 bases, leaving 5 bases not matched to a gene. The CDR3 here is CASSVEPGGLYEQYF. As DNA, the CDR3 is TGTGCCAGCAGCGTAGAACCAGGGGGCCTCTACGAGCAGTACTTC. The whole variable domain, filled in from reference TRBV9 and TRBJ2-7, reads DSGVTQTPKHLITATGQRVTLRCSPRSGDLSVYWYQQSLDQGLQFLIQYYNGEERAKGNILERFSAQQFPDLHSELNLSSLELGDSALYFCASSVEPGGLYEQYFGPGTRLTVT.

This chain links TRBV14 with TRBJ1-3, with D tentatively TRBD1 (5 bases). Looked up from germline, CDR1 is SGHDN and CDR2 is FVKESK. V lost 5 bases to trimming and J lost 0 bases, with 20 bases between them. The CDR3 consists of 18 residues. The CDR3 DNA is TGTGCCAGCAGCTTCCGGCGCGGGGGGGATGGCTCTGGAAACACCATATATTTT. Its protein product is CASSFRRGGDGSGNTIYF.

The rearrangement links TRBV30 to TRBJ1-2; 7 bases are shared with TRBD1. V gave up 2 bases and J gave up 5 bases; unmatched junction bases: 11. The CDR3 contains 15 residues. CDR1 is GTSNPN, CDR2 SVGIG, per germline (reference sequence). The CDR3 DNA follows: TGTGCCTGGAGTCCCGGGACAGTGTCGGGGTATGGCTACACCTTC. Translating gives CAWSPGTVSGYGYTF.

The chain links TRBV4-1 to TRBJ1-1; D ambiguous. Looked up from germline, CDR1 is MGHRA and CDR2 is YSYEKL. CDR3 length equals 18 residues. Trimming left V 5 bases short and J 0 bases short, with 22 bases between. In DNA, the CDR3 is TGCGCCAGCAGCAAAGGTGGTCAGGCCTACCTTATGAACACTGAAGCTTTCTTT. Its protein product is CASSKGGQAYLMNTEAFF.

CDR3 sequence (DNA): TGCGCCAGCAGCCAGGGACAGGGGAGCTCCTACGAGCAGTACTTC. It codes for CASSQGQGSSYEQYF. This chain uses TRBV4-3 with TRBJ2-7; 10 bases agree with TRBD1. The CDR3 spans 15 residues. Germline V gene lookup returns CDR1 LGHNA and CDR2 YSLEER. With 3 bases clipped from V and 0 bases from J, the junction kept 2 bases outside the gene matches.

Notes on this clone: The junction departs from the called germline gene at one end, perhaps through a read error. The rearrangement joins TRBV30 to TRBJ2-4; D remains ambiguous. The CDR3 is 12 amino acids. Germline V gene lookup returns CDR1 GTSNPN and CDR2 SVGIG (reference sequence). The CDR3, as DNA: TGTGCCTGGAGTGTAAGTTCCCCCCCCGGGCACTTC. As protein: CAWSVSSPPGHF.

V and J are TRBV7-2 and TRBJ1-3, with D unclear. Germline V lookup: CDR1 SGHTA, CDR2 FQGNSA. V was pared by 3 bases and J by 9 bases, with 15 bases between. This CDR3 is built from 14 residues. CDR3 region: CASSLDPTGITIYF. The CDR3, as DNA: TGTGCCAGCAGCTTGGACCCAACCGGGATCACCATATATTTT.

The J gene is TRBJ2-7, the V gene TRBV2, with D possibly being TRBD1 (5 bases). The V end lost 3 bases, the J end lost 6 bases, and 15 bases lay between the germline ends. This CDR3 spans 14 amino acids. In germline, CDR1 is SNHLY, CDR2 FYNNEI. This CDR3 is CASSEAEGAAEQYF. The CDR3 DNA reads TGTGCCAGCAGTGAGGCAGAAGGGGCCGCCGAGCAGTACTTC. Full variable domain (missing parts from reference TRBV2 and TRBJ2-7): EPEVTQTPSHQVTQMGQEVILRCVPISNHLYFYWYRQILGQKVEFLVSFYNNEISEKSEIFDDQFSVERPDGSNFTLKIRSTKLEDSAMYFCASSEAEGAAEQYFGPGTRLTVT.

The chain carries TRBV19 and TRBJ2-3; D tentatively fits TRBD1 or TRBD2 (5 bases each). Germline V lookup: CDR1 LNHDA, CDR2 SQIVND (reference sequence). Trimming removed 6 bases from V and 6 bases from J, with 13 bases in between. There are 13 residues in the CDR3. The CDR3 coding sequence is TGTGCCAGTAGCCAGGGAACTAGGGATACGCAGTATTTT. This sequence encodes CASSQGTRDTQYF.